This T cell receptor (beta chain) derives from a study of blood T cell repertoires in COVID-19. Profiled with immunoSEQ multiplex PCR; TCRdb holds only in-frame clones, not every one. The data show around 290,000 clones, with approximately 90% seen just once and 2% to 2.5% held by the top ten. This clone was seen a single time. Material for sequencing was peripheral blood. The TCR was taken from a woman aged 30 to 39 with COVID-19, enrolled during active disease.

The CDR3 DNA sequence: TGTGCCAGCGGACACCGGGACTCGGCCTACGAGCAGTACTTC. Translated, it gives CASGHRDSAYEQYF. This sequence joins TRBV6-5 and TRBJ2-7; TRBD2 might be the D (6 bases). Trimming cost V 8 bases and J 2 bases, with 16 bases left between them. CDR3 length equals 14 residues. Germline V gene lookup returns CDR1 MNHEY and CDR2 SVGAGI.